The rows below give T cell receptor beta chains drawn from one sample of a study of technical replicates of blood from several donors. TCRdb's copy holds only in-frame clones and misses some; the assay was immunoSEQ multiplex PCR. Found here are approximately 59,000 clones, approximately 86% of them singletons; the top ten hold 5%. The sample comprised PBMCs. These receptor sequences come from a human donor in good health. Some clones in this sample may be carry-over from other donors' samples. The CDR3 runs from the conserved cysteine through the conserved F or W. Fields, in order: V gene, D gene, CDR3 length, J gene, clone size, CDR3 DNA, CDR3 protein. D genes are given only for firm matches. Clone size, where shown, is once, few, many, or a class for clones that have expanded.

v_call: TRBV7-8; d_call: -; cdr3_length: 19; j_call: TRBJ1-3; clone_size: -; cdr3_nt: TGTGCCAGCAGCCAATTGCCTCGACAGCCCCGATACTCTGGAAACACCATATATTTT; cdr3_aa: CASSQLPRQPRYSGNTIYF
v_call: TRBV18; d_call: -; cdr3_length: 13; j_call: TRBJ2-1; clone_size: -; cdr3_nt: TGTGCCAGCTCACCCCCCACCTACAATGAGCAGTTCTTC; cdr3_aa: CASSPPTYNEQFF
v_call: TRBV6-5; d_call: -; cdr3_length: 13; j_call: TRBJ2-7; clone_size: -; cdr3_nt: TGTGCCAGCAGTTTACTAGGGACCTACGAGCAGTACTTC; cdr3_aa: CASSLLGTYEQYF
v_call: TRBV5-1; d_call: TRBD1; cdr3_length: 17; j_call: TRBJ1-2; clone_size: -; cdr3_nt: TGCGCCAGCAGCTCGCCCGGGACAGGGGGCGCGAATTATGGCTACACCTTC; cdr3_aa: CASSSPGTGGANYGYTF
v_call: TRBV18; d_call: -; cdr3_length: 14; j_call: TRBJ2-7; clone_size: -; cdr3_nt: TGTGCCAGCTGGAGCGGTGCTCTACTGGGGGAGCAGTACTTC; cdr3_aa: CASWSGALLGEQYF
v_call: TRBV4-3; d_call: -; cdr3_length: 14; j_call: TRBJ2-7; clone_size: -; cdr3_nt: TGCGCCAGCAGCCAAGATCAGGGAACCTACGAGCAGTACTTC; cdr3_aa: CASSQDQGTYEQYF
v_call: TRBV19; d_call: TRBD1; cdr3_length: 16; j_call: TRBJ1-6; clone_size: once; cdr3_nt: TGTGCCAGTAGTACCGACGACAGGGGGATTGGTTCACCCCTCCACTTT; cdr3_aa: CASSTDDRGIGSPLHF
v_call: TRBV5-1; d_call: -; cdr3_length: 15; j_call: TRBJ1-1; clone_size: -; cdr3_nt: TGCGCCAGCAGCTCCGACGGAGGCGGGGACACTGAAGCTTTCTTT; cdr3_aa: CASSSDGGGDTEAFF
v_call: TRBV5-1; d_call: TRBD2; cdr3_length: 15; j_call: TRBJ2-3; clone_size: -; cdr3_nt: TGCGCCAGCAGCTTGGGGGGACTAGCCACAGATACGCAGTATTTT; cdr3_aa: CASSLGGLATDTQYF
v_call: TRBV5-1; d_call: TRBD1; cdr3_length: 13; j_call: TRBJ1-6; clone_size: -; cdr3_nt: TGCGCCAGCAGCGACAGGGGTAATTCACCCCTCCACTTT; cdr3_aa: CASSDRGNSPLHF
v_call: TRBV10-3; d_call: TRBD2; cdr3_length: 16; j_call: TRBJ2-7; clone_size: -; cdr3_nt: TGTGCCATCAGTGAGTCTATAGCGGGGGGGCCCTACGAGCAGTACTTC; cdr3_aa: CAISESIAGGPYEQYF
v_call: TRBV7-2; d_call: -; cdr3_length: 14; j_call: TRBJ2-7; clone_size: few; cdr3_nt: TGTGCCAGCAGCTACTCAGCGGGCGACTACGAGCAGTACTTC; cdr3_aa: CASSYSAGDYEQYF
v_call: TRBV5-1; d_call: -; cdr3_length: 10; j_call: TRBJ2-7; clone_size: -; cdr3_nt: TGCGCCAGCAGCCTTTCACGAGGGTACTTC; cdr3_aa: CASSLSRGYF
v_call: TRBV7-3; d_call: TRBD2; cdr3_length: 16; j_call: TRBJ2-1; clone_size: -; cdr3_nt: TGTGCCAGCAGCTTAACATGGACTAGCGGGTACAATGAGCAGTTCTTC; cdr3_aa: CASSLTWTSGYNEQFF
v_call: TRBV6-5; d_call: -; cdr3_length: 15; j_call: TRBJ2-7; clone_size: -; cdr3_nt: TGTGCCAGCAAAGCCCCCAGGGACACCTTTCACGAGCAGTACTTC; cdr3_aa: CASKAPRDTFHEQYF
v_call: TRBV4-1; d_call: -; cdr3_length: 16; j_call: TRBJ1-2; clone_size: -; cdr3_nt: TGCGCCAGCAGCCAGGGACTGCCTTCTCTGGACTATGGCTACACCTTC; cdr3_aa: CASSQGLPSLDYGYTF
v_call: TRBV5-4; d_call: TRBD2; cdr3_length: 15; j_call: TRBJ2-5; clone_size: -; cdr3_nt: TGTGCCAGCAGCAGCACTTTGCTAGCGGGGGAGACCCAGTACTTC; cdr3_aa: CASSSTLLAGETQYF
v_call: TRBV18; d_call: TRBD1; cdr3_length: 14; j_call: TRBJ2-7; clone_size: -; cdr3_nt: TGTGCCAGCTCACCCGGGACAGGGACCTACGAGCAGTACTTC; cdr3_aa: CASSPGTGTYEQYF
v_call: TRBV7-3; d_call: -; cdr3_length: 13; j_call: TRBJ1-1; clone_size: -; cdr3_nt: TGTGCCAGCAGCTACGAAAGAGGGAATGAAGCTTTCTTT; cdr3_aa: CASSYERGNEAFF
v_call: TRBV2; d_call: TRBD2; cdr3_length: 16; j_call: TRBJ2-3; clone_size: -; cdr3_nt: TGTGCCAGCAGTAGACTAGCTCGGGGCATGGCAGATACGCAGTATTTT; cdr3_aa: CASSRLARGMADTQYF
v_call: TRBV7-3; d_call: -; cdr3_length: 12; j_call: TRBJ2-1; clone_size: -; cdr3_nt: TGTGCCAGCAGCTCGAGTTTCAATGAGCAGTTCTTC; cdr3_aa: CASSSSFNEQFF
v_call: TRBV11-1; d_call: TRBD1; cdr3_length: 16; j_call: TRBJ2-3; clone_size: -; cdr3_nt: TGTGCCAGCAGCTTAGGGGACAGGGGTGGCACAGATACGCAGTATTTT; cdr3_aa: CASSLGDRGGTDTQYF
v_call: TRBV5-5; d_call: TRBD1; cdr3_length: 18; j_call: TRBJ2-1; clone_size: -; cdr3_nt: TGTGCCAGCAGAAACCGGGACAGGGGGGCCAGCTCCTACAATGAGCAGTTCTTC; cdr3_aa: CASRNRDRGASSYNEQFF
v_call: TRBV10-3; d_call: TRBD1; cdr3_length: 14; j_call: TRBJ2-1; clone_size: once; cdr3_nt: TGTGCCATCAGCGGACAGGGTTCCTACAATGAGCAGTTCTTC; cdr3_aa: CAISGQGSYNEQFF
v_call: TRBV5-4; d_call: TRBD2; cdr3_length: 16; j_call: TRBJ2-7; clone_size: -; cdr3_nt: TGTGCCAGCAGCCCCCGGGGTCTAGCGGGGGGATACGAGCAGTACTTC; cdr3_aa: CASSPRGLAGGYEQYF
v_call: TRBV12-5; d_call: -; cdr3_length: 13; j_call: TRBJ1-1; clone_size: -; cdr3_nt: TGTGCTAGTGGTTTGCACATCCCCAGTGAAGCTTTCTTT; cdr3_aa: CASGLHIPSEAFF
v_call: TRBV28; d_call: TRBD2; cdr3_length: 17; j_call: TRBJ2-4; clone_size: -; cdr3_nt: TGTGCCAGCAGTCCCACCGTGGCTAGCGGGAGGGCCGGCATTCAGTACTTC; cdr3_aa: CASSPTVASGRAGIQYF
v_call: TRBV4-2; d_call: -; cdr3_length: 17; j_call: TRBJ2-7; clone_size: -; cdr3_nt: TGTGCCAGCAGCCAAGAAGATCAGGCGACGCTGTTGAACGAGCAGTACTTC; cdr3_aa: CASSQEDQATLLNEQYF
v_call: TRBV18; d_call: TRBD1; cdr3_length: 13; j_call: TRBJ2-7; clone_size: -; cdr3_nt: TGTGCCAGCTCACCCACAGGGGGGTACGAGCAGTACTTC; cdr3_aa: CASSPTGGYEQYF
v_call: TRBV30; d_call: TRBD2; cdr3_length: 12; j_call: TRBJ2-1; clone_size: -; cdr3_nt: TGTGCCTGGGGGGGGAGGGCCGGAGAGCAGTTCTTC; cdr3_aa: CAWGGRAGEQFF
v_call: TRBV4-2; d_call: TRBD2; cdr3_length: 17; j_call: TRBJ2-3; clone_size: -; cdr3_nt: TGTGCCAGCAGCCTCCCGGGACTAGCGGGACACACAGATACGCAGTATTTT; cdr3_aa: CASSLPGLAGHTDTQYF
v_call: TRBV5-1; d_call: TRBD2; cdr3_length: 15; j_call: TRBJ2-1; clone_size: -; cdr3_nt: TGCGCCAGCAGCTCCGGGACTAGCGGATACAATGAGCAGTTCTTC; cdr3_aa: CASSSGTSGYNEQFF
v_call: TRBV12-5; d_call: TRBD2; cdr3_length: 15; j_call: TRBJ2-3; clone_size: -; cdr3_nt: TGTGCTAGTGGTTTGGATACGGGAGGGGCAGATACGCAGTATTTT; cdr3_aa: CASGLDTGGADTQYF
v_call: TRBV2; d_call: -; cdr3_length: 15; j_call: TRBJ2-7; clone_size: -; cdr3_nt: TGTGCCAGCAGTGACCTCAACGCGGGTGCCTACGAGCAGTACTTC; cdr3_aa: CASSDLNAGAYEQYF
v_call: TRBV7-6; d_call: TRBD1; cdr3_length: 13; j_call: TRBJ2-1; clone_size: -; cdr3_nt: TGTGCCAGCGGACAGGGGACGTACAATGAGCAGTTCTTC; cdr3_aa: CASGQGTYNEQFF
v_call: TRBV30; d_call: TRBD2; cdr3_length: 16; j_call: TRBJ2-5; clone_size: -; cdr3_nt: TGTGCCTGGAGTGTACAGACTAGCGGGAGTAGTGAGACCCAGTACTTC; cdr3_aa: CAWSVQTSGSSETQYF
v_call: TRBV2; d_call: TRBD1; cdr3_length: 13; j_call: TRBJ1-2; clone_size: -; cdr3_nt: TGTGCCAGCAGGGACAGGTCTAACTATGGCTACACCTTC; cdr3_aa: CASRDRSNYGYTF
v_call: TRBV10-3; d_call: -; cdr3_length: 15; j_call: TRBJ2-7; clone_size: -; cdr3_nt: TGTGCCATCAGTGCCGCCGGACTGAATTCCTACGAGCAGTACTTC; cdr3_aa: CAISAAGLNSYEQYF
v_call: TRBV4-1; d_call: TRBD1; cdr3_length: 16; j_call: TRBJ1-1; clone_size: -; cdr3_nt: TGCGCCAGCAGCCTAGGGGGCAGGGCGCCGAACACTGAAGCTTTCTTT; cdr3_aa: CASSLGGRAPNTEAFF
v_call: TRBV4-3; d_call: TRBD2; cdr3_length: 17; j_call: TRBJ2-1; clone_size: -; cdr3_nt: TGCGCCAGCAGCCAAGATTTTACGGCTAGCGGAGGACGGGAGCAGTTCTTC; cdr3_aa: CASSQDFTASGGREQFF
v_call: TRBV13; d_call: -; cdr3_length: 13; j_call: TRBJ2-7; clone_size: -; cdr3_nt: TGTGCCAGCAGCCCGCCGAGCTCCTACGAGCAGTACTTC; cdr3_aa: CASSPPSSYEQYF
v_call: TRBV7-9; d_call: -; cdr3_length: 15; j_call: TRBJ1-3; clone_size: -; cdr3_nt: TGTGCCAGCAGCCAGGACATATACTCTGGAAACACCATATATTTT; cdr3_aa: CASSQDIYSGNTIYF
v_call: TRBV6-1; d_call: -; cdr3_length: 12; j_call: TRBJ2-7; clone_size: -; cdr3_nt: TGTGCCAGCAGACAAAGCTCCTACGAGCAGTACTTC; cdr3_aa: CASRQSSYEQYF
v_call: TRBV2; d_call: -; cdr3_length: 12; j_call: TRBJ2-1; clone_size: once; cdr3_nt: TGTGCCAGCAGTGAAACGCTATATGAGCAGTTCTTC; cdr3_aa: CASSETLYEQFF
v_call: TRBV7-9; d_call: TRBD1; cdr3_length: 15; j_call: TRBJ2-2; clone_size: -; cdr3_nt: TGTGCCAGCAGCCAAGGACAGGGTTACACCGGGGAGCTGTTTTTT; cdr3_aa: CASSQGQGYTGELFF
v_call: TRBV18; d_call: TRBD1; cdr3_length: 16; j_call: TRBJ1-1; clone_size: -; cdr3_nt: TGTGCCAGCTCACCGACCGGGACAGGCCCGTTTGCTGAAGCTTTCTTT; cdr3_aa: CASSPTGTGPFAEAFF
v_call: TRBV19; d_call: TRBD2; cdr3_length: 16; j_call: TRBJ2-5; clone_size: -; cdr3_nt: TGTGCCAGTAGTATAGGCGTAGCGGGAGGGTTTACGGCCCAGTACTTC; cdr3_aa: CASSIGVAGGFTAQYF
v_call: TRBV6-5; d_call: -; cdr3_length: 14; j_call: TRBJ1-5; clone_size: -; cdr3_nt: TGTGCCAGCAGACAAGGCAATGGGGGCCAGCCCCAGCATTTT; cdr3_aa: CASRQGNGGQPQHF